A single count supports the clone carrying this T cell receptor beta chain. Its specificity is not known. The CDR3 has 13 amino acids. The germline V gene has CDR1 LNHDA and CDR2 SQIVND (reference sequence). V was shortened by 6 bases and J by 4 bases, with 10 bases between the two germline ends. This sample was included in a study of cytomegalovirus exposure and HLA in healthy donors. Study overall: Within the Caucasian-associated ancestry cluster were around 81% of the approximately 400 genotyped donors. Whole-study results and caveats: As was reported, the classifier diagnosed cytomegalovirus status with high specificity and sensitivity. In vitro data verified a few CMV-associated chains as specific for CMV antigens. A missense variant in DCLRE1C was later tied to TCR beta V- and J-gene trimming.

Primers: 60 Vbeta forward and 13 Jbeta reverse. Assay used: immunoSEQ multiplex PCR; TCRdb lists only in-frame clones, some missing. The table shows some 85,000 clones, with over 70% occurring only once. The clonotype originates from a man aged 35 to 55 in good health and CMV-seronegative. This chain connects TRBV19 to TRBJ2-1; D not certain. The sequenced sample consisted of PBMCs. The CDR3 spells CASSPLVYNEQFF. Here the CDR3 DNA reads TGTGCCAGTAGCCCCCTCGTTTACAATGAGCAGTTCTTC.